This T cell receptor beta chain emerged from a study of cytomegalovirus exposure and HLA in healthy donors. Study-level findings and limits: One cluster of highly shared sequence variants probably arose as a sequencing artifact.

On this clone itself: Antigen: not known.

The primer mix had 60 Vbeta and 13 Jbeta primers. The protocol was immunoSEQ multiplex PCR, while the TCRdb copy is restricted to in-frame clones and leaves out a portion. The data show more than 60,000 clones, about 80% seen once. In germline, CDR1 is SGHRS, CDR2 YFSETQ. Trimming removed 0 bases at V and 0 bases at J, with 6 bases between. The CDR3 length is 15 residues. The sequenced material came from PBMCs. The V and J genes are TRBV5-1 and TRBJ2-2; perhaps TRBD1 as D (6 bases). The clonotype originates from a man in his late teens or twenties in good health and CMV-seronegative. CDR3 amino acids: CASSLGTANTGELFF. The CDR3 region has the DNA TGCGCCAGCAGCTTGGGGACAGCGAACACCGGGGAGCTGTTTTTT.